This entry concerns a single T cell receptor (beta chain). Its antigen remains unidentified. These data belong to a study of Ad26.COV2.S vaccination and SARS-CoV-2 variants. TCRdb's copy holds only in-frame clones and misses some; the assay was immunoSEQ multiplex PCR. The sample lists approximately 460,000 clones, roughly nine tenths seen once, with 1.5% to 2% in the top ten. Study findings and constraints: Substantial breadth was reported for post-vaccination spike-specific CD8+ and CD4+ T cells.

The treatment here: 19 received Ad26.COV2.S at low or high dose, single or two shots; about 5 received placebo; per-sample allocation not given. Day 63 following the first vaccine or placebo injection was when the samples were taken. The sample in question was peripheral blood, obtained in a trial of Ad26.COV2.S vaccine versus placebo. The TCR was taken from a person between 18 and 59 years old who received the Ad26.COV2.S COVID-19 vaccine or a placebo.

CDR3 residues: CAIRDSYPYEQYF. In nucleotides, the CDR3 is TGTGCCATCAGAGACAGCTATCCCTACGAGCAGTACTTC. The chain employs TRBV10-3 and TRBJ2-7, with a tentative D call TRBD1 (5 bases). In germline, CDR1 is ENHRY, CDR2 SYGVKD. The CDR3 has 13 residues. Between the trimmed V and J ends, which lost 6 bases and 2 bases, there was a span of 11 bases.